This note documents a single TCR beta chain sequence. What it recognizes is unknown. Each population that was sorted was more than 95% pure. The sample is drawn from a study of beta chain features in type 1 diabetes. Study-level points and caveats: In every one of the four CD4+ subsets, TCRB CDR3s were moderately but significantly shorter in Type 1 diabetes patients. Highly expressing activated T cells could be over-counted with a cDNA template. Comparison showed that naive, central memory and Treg TCRB repertoires appeared more similar among patients than among healthy donors.

The V and J ends lost 4 bases and 7 bases respectively, with 8 bases between them. Germline V gene sequence: CDR1 SGHTA, CDR2 FQGNSA. CDR3 length equals 11 residues. Reverse transcribing all isolated RNA meant expressed TCRB transcripts were sequenced. Libraries were prepared by immunoSEQ multiplex PCR; TCRdb keeps only in-frame clonotypes and omits some of them. The repertoire holds 250,000 or so clones, with 20% as singletons. This sequence joins TRBV7-2 and TRBJ2-7; D gene unclear. This clonotype was obtained from a woman between 40 and 50 years old with type 1 diabetes. The sequenced sample consisted of naive CD4+ T cells from blood. The CDR3 DNA reads TGTGCCAGCAGCTCCTCGCGGGAGCAGTACTTC. This codes for CASSSSREQYF.